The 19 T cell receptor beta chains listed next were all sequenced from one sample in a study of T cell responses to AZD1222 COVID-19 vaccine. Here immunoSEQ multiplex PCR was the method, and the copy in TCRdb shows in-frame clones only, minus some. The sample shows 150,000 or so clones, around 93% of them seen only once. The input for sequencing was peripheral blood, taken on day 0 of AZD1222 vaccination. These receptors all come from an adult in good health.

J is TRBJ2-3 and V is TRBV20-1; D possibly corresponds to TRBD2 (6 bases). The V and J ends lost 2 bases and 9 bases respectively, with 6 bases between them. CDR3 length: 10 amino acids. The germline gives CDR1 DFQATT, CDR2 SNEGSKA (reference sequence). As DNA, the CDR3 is TGCAGTGCTAGACTAGCGACGCAGTATTTT. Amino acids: CSARLATQYF.

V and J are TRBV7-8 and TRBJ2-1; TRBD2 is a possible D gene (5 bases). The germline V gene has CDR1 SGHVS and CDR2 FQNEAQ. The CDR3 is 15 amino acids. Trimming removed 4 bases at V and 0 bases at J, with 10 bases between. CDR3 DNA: TGTGCCAGCAGCTCTGGGGAGAGCTCCTACAATGAGCAGTTCTTC. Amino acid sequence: CASSSGESSYNEQFF.

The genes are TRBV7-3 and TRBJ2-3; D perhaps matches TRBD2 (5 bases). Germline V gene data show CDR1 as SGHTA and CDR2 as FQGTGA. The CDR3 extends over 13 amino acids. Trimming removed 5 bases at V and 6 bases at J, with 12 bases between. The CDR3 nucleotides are TGTGCCAGCAGCCAAGGAAAGCGGGATACGCAGTATTTT. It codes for CASSQGKRDTQYF. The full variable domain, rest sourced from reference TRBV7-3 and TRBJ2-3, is GAGVSQTPSNKVTEKGKYVELRCDPISGHTALYWYRQSLGQGPEFLIYFQGTGAADDSGLPNDRFFAVRPEGSVSTLKIQRTERGDSAVYLCASSQGKRDTQYFGPGTRLTVL.

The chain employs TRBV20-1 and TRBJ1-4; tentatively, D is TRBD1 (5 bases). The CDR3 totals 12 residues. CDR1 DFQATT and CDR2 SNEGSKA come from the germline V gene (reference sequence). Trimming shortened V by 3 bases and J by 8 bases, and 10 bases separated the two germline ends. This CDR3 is CSASQGIEKLFF. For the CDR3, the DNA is TGCAGTGCTAGTCAGGGAATCGAAAAACTGTTTTTT.

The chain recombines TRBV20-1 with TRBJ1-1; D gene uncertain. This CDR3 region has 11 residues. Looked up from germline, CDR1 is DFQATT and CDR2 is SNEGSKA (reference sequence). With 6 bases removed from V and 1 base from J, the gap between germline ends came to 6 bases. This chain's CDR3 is CSALTNTEAFF. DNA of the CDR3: TGCAGTGCCCTGACGAACACTGAAGCTTTCTTT.

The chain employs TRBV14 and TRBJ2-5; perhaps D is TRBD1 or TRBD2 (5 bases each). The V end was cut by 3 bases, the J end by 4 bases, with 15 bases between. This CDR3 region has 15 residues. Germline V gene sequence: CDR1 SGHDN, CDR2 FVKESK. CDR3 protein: CASSQRWDLRETQYF. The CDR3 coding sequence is TGTGCCAGCAGCCAGCGGTGGGACCTGAGAGAGACCCAGTACTTC.

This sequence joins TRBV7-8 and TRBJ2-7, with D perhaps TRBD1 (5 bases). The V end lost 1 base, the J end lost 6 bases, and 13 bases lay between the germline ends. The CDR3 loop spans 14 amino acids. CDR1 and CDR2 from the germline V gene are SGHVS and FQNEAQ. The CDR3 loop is CASSLVDQQAEQYF. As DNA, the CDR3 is TGTGCCAGCAGCTTAGTCGACCAACAGGCCGAGCAGTACTTC.

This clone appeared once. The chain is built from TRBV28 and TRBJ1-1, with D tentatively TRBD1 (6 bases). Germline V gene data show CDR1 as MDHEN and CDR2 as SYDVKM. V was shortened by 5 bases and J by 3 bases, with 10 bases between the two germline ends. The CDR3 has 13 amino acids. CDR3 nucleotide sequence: TGTGCCAGCAGTCCGGACAGCCACACTGAAGCTTTCTTT. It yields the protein CASSPDSHTEAFF.

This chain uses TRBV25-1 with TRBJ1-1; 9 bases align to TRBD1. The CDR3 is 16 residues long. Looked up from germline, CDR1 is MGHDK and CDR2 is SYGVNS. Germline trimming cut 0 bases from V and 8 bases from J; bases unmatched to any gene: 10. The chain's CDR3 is CASSEYDPRQGVEAFF. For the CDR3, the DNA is TGTGCCAGCAGTGAATATGATCCCAGACAGGGGGTCGAAGCTTTCTTT.

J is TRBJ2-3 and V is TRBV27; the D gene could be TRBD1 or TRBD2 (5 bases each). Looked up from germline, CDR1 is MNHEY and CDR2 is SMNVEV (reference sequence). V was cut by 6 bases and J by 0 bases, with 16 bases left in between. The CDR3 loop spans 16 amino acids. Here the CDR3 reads CASRFLQGASTDTQYF. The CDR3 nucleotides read TGTGCCAGCAGGTTTCTGCAGGGAGCTAGCACAGATACGCAGTATTTT.

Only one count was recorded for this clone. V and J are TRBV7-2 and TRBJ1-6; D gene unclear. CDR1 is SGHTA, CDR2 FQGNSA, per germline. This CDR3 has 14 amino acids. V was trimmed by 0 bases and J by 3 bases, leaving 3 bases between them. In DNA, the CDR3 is TGTGCCAGCAGCTTAGCCAACTATAATTCACCCCTCCACTTT. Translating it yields CASSLANYNSPLHF.

CDR3 sequence: CASSTKLGDTGELFF. CDR3 bases: TGTGCCAGCAGTACTAAACTTGGGGACACCGGGGAGCTGTTTTTT. The rearrangement joins TRBV7-9 to TRBJ2-2; D is uncertain. Between the trimmed V and J ends, which lost 6 bases and 3 bases, there was a span of 14 bases. The CDR3 spans 15 residues. Germline V gene sequence: CDR1 SEHNR, CDR2 FQNEAQ (reference sequence). Complete variable domain (other parts from reference TRBV7-9 and TRBJ2-2): DTGVSQNPRHKITKRGQNVTFRCDPISEHNRLYWYRQTLGQGPEFLTYFQNEAQLEKSRLLSDRFSAERPKGSFSTLEIQRTEQGDSAMYLCASSTKLGDTGELFFGEGSRLTVL.

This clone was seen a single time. The CDR3 DNA is TGTGCCAGCAGTATCAGTGTGGCGGGGAATACGCAGTATTTT. Translation gives CASSISVAGNTQYF. The chain uses TRBV27 and TRBJ2-3, with D possibly being TRBD2 (6 bases). CDR1 and CDR2 from the germline V gene are MNHEY and SMNVEV (reference sequence). Trimming took 5 bases from V and 7 from J, leaving 16 bases between them. This CDR3 comprises 14 residues.

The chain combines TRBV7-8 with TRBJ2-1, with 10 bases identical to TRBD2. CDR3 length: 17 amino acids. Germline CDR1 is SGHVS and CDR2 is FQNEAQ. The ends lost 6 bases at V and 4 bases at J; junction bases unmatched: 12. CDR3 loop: CASSRRASGSAYNEQFF. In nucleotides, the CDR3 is TGTGCCAGCAGTCGTAGGGCTAGCGGGAGTGCTTACAATGAGCAGTTCTTC.

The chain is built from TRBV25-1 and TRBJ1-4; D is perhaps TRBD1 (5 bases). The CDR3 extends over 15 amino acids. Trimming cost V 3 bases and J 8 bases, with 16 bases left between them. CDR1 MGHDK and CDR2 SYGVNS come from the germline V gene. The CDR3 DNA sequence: TGTGCCAGCAGTGAGTTACAGGTGATGAACGAAAAACTGTTTTTT. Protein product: CASSELQVMNEKLFF. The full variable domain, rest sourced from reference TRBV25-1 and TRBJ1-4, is EADIYQTPRYLVIGTGKKITLECSQTMGHDKMYWYQQDPGMELHLIHYSYGVNSTEKGDLSSESTVSRIRTEHFPLTLESARPSHTSQYLCASSELQVMNEKLFFGSGTQLSVL.

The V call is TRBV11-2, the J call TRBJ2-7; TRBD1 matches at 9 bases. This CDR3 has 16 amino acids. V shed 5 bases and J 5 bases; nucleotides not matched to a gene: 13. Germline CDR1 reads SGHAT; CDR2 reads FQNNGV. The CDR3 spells CASSSPTGTGLHEQYF. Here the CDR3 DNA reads TGTGCCAGCAGCAGCCCCACCGGGACAGGGCTACACGAGCAGTACTTC.

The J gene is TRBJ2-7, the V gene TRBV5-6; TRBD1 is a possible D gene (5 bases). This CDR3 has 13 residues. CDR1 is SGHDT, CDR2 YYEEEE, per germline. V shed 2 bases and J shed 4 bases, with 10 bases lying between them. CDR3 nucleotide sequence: TGTGCCAGCAGCTTTGGGGCACCGTACGAGCAGTACTTC. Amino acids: CASSFGAPYEQYF.

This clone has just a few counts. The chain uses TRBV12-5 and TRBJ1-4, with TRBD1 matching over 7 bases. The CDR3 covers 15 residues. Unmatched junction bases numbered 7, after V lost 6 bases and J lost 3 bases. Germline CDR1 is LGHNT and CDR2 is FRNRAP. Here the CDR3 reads CASGARGEPNEKLFF. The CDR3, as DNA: TGTGCTAGTGGGGCCAGGGGGGAACCTAATGAAAAACTGTTTTTT. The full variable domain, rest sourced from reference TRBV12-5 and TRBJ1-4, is DARVTQTPRHKVTEMGQEVTMRCQPILGHNTVFWYRQTMMQGLELLAYFRNRAPLDDSGMPKDRFSAEMPDATLATLKIQPSEPRDSAVYFCASGARGEPNEKLFFGSGTQLSVL.

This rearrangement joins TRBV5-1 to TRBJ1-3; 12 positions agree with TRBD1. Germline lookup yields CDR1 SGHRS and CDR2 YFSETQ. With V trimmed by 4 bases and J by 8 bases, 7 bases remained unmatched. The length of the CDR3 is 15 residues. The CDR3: CASSPGTGGRDTIYF. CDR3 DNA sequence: TGCGCCAGCAGCCCGGGGACAGGGGGCCGGGACACCATATATTTT.